The rows below give T cell receptor beta chains drawn from one sample of a study of beta chain features in type 1 diabetes. Some clones are missing from TCRdb's copy, which holds only in-frame ones; the method was immunoSEQ multiplex PCR. The table includes about 150,000 clones, roughly 8% detected once. Input material: central memory CD4+ T cells from blood. The receptors were gathered from a man aged 18 to 29 in good health. Both conserved end residues are part of each CDR3. A D gene is named only where the DNA matches it firmly. Where a row states a size, it is once, few, many or the class of an expanded clone; other rows omit it.

CDR3nt,CDR3aa,d_gene,j_gene,v_gene,abundance
TGTGCCAGCAGCCCGACAGGGATTAGCTACAATGAGCAGTTCTTC,CASSPTGISYNEQFF,TRBD1,TRBJ2-1,TRBV5-6,.
TGTGCCAGCAGCCGGGACAGGGTACTTACCGAGCAGTACTTC,CASSRDRVLTEQYF,TRBD1,TRBJ2-7,TRBV6-5,.
TGTGCCAGCAGCCCCCTCCCGGGACAGGCGGTCTACGAGCAGTACTTC,CASSPLPGQAVYEQYF,TRBD1,TRBJ2-7,TRBV5-4,.
TGTGCCAGCAGTGAATCCCTAGCGTGGGAGACCCAGTACTTC,CASSESLAWETQYF,.,TRBJ2-5,TRBV6-1,.
TGTGCCAGCAGCTCCTCAAGGACAGGGCCGTATGGCTACACCTTC,CASSSSRTGPYGYTF,TRBD1,TRBJ1-2,TRBV7-2,.
TGTGCCACCCTCCGTACGGGGGCCTACGAGCAGTACTTC,CATLRTGAYEQYF,.,TRBJ2-7,TRBV10-3,many
TGCGCCAGCAGCTTGGGGACCACCGGAACCCCAGGGGAGTACTTC,CASSLGTTGTPGEYF,.,TRBJ2-7,TRBV5-1,few
TGCAGCGTTGGCGGGGGGAGCAATGAGCAGTTCTTC,CSVGGGSNEQFF,TRBD2,TRBJ2-1,TRBV29-1,many
TGTGCCAGCACCCTTACTCCAGGGGATAAAAACATTCAGTACTTC,CASTLTPGDKNIQYF,.,TRBJ2-4,TRBV7-3,.
TGTGCCAGCAGCCCGTCGGACAGGGGATCTGGGGCCAACGTCCTGACTTTC,CASSPSDRGSGANVLTF,TRBD1,TRBJ2-6,TRBV7-9,many
TGTGCCAGCAGGCCTAGCGGGAGTTACAACGAGCAGTACTTC,CASRPSGSYNEQYF,TRBD2,TRBJ2-7,TRBV7-2,many
TGTGCCAGCAGTCCTTTAGCTTATGAGCAGTACTTC,CASSPLAYEQYF,.,TRBJ2-7,TRBV25-1,.
TGTGCCATCAGGCCGGACAGTTCCTACAATGAGCAGTTCTTC,CAIRPDSSYNEQFF,.,TRBJ2-1,TRBV10-3,.
TGTGCCAGCAGCCCCCCTCACAGGGGAGAGGAGGGCTACACCTTC,CASSPPHRGEEGYTF,TRBD1,TRBJ1-2,TRBV9,.
TGTGCCAGCAGGAAAACCGGGACTAGCGGGAGAGGGGAGCAGTACTTC,CASRKTGTSGRGEQYF,TRBD2,TRBJ2-7,TRBV27,few
TGTGCCAGCAGGAGAGGGACTGCTAATCAGCCCCAGCATTTT,CASRRGTANQPQHF,.,TRBJ1-5,TRBV28,few
TGTGCCAGCAGCTTGGTGCAGGGGGCGACTAGGCCCCAGCATTTT,CASSLVQGATRPQHF,TRBD1,TRBJ1-5,TRBV5-5,.
TGTGCCAGCAGTCCACGGGGACCCGGGACAGGGAACACCGGGGAGCTGTTTTTT,CASSPRGPGTGNTGELFF,TRBD1,TRBJ2-2,TRBV27,.
TGTGCCACCCGACTAGCGGTAAACACCGGGGAGCTGTTTTTT,CATRLAVNTGELFF,TRBD2,TRBJ2-2,TRBV15,.
TGTGCCAGCAGAACTAGCGGGAGCTACGAGCAGTACTTC,CASRTSGSYEQYF,TRBD2,TRBJ2-7,TRBV28,many